This is a list of T cell receptor beta chains from one sample in a study of T cell repertoires in cytomegalovirus infection. Antigens of these TCRs are unknown. TCRdb recomputed calls from the reads with MiXCR, one row per CDR3 protein. The data contain about 700,000 distinct CDR3 sequences, 33% of them singletons. The material sequenced was cultured PBMCs, taken from culture after CMV antigen stimulation. These receptor sequences come from a human donor in good health (CMV status not recorded). Some clones in this sample may be carry-over from other donors' samples. Each CDR3 is given with its conserved first and last residue. A D gene is named only where the DNA matches it firmly. Clone sizes are given selectively: once, few, many, or a class where the clone is expanded.

size: .; J: TRBJ2-3; D: TRBD1; V: TRBV20-1; DNA: TGCAGTCCTGATAACGGACAGGGGAGCACAGATACGCAGTATTTT; CDR3: CSPDNGQGSTDTQYF
size: few; J: TRBJ2-7; D: TRBD2; V: TRBV6-6; DNA: TGTGCCAGCAGACACGGGACTAGTGGAGGGTATGAGCAGTACTTC; CDR3: CASRHGTSGGYEQYF
size: .; J: TRBJ2-1; D: TRBD2; V: TRBV18; DNA: TGTGCCAGCTCGGGGGGGACTAGCTACAATGAGCAGTTCTTC; CDR3: CASSGGTSYNEQFF
size: .; J: TRBJ2-5; D: TRBD1; V: TRBV6-6; DNA: TGTGCCAGCACCCCGACAGGGATTGGACAAGAGACCCAGTACTTC; CDR3: CASTPTGIGQETQYF
size: .; J: TRBJ2-3; D: TRBD2; V: TRBV20-1; DNA: TGCAGTGCTAACGTAGCGGGGGGGGATACGCAGTATTTT; CDR3: CSANVAGGDTQYF
size: few; J: TRBJ1-3; D: .; V: TRBV6-5; DNA: TGTGCCAGCAGTTCCCGCAGCAGGGGTGGGAACACCATATATTTT; CDR3: CASSSRSRGGNTIYF
size: few; J: TRBJ1-1; D: .; V: TRBV15; DNA: TGTGCCACCAGCAGAGACTTCGCCGAAGCTTTCTTT; CDR3: CATSRDFAEAFF
size: few; J: TRBJ2-3; D: TRBD2; V: TRBV20-1; DNA: TGCAGTGCAAGCGGGGGAGGCACAGATACGCAGTATTTT; CDR3: CSASGGGTDTQYF
size: few; J: TRBJ2-1; D: TRBD1; V: TRBV7-2; DNA: TGTGCCAGCAGCTTAGCGGTCAGGGGGCATAGCTCCTACAATGAGCAGTTCTTC; CDR3: CASSLAVRGHSSYNEQFF
size: .; J: TRBJ2-2; D: .; V: TRBV4-1; DNA: TGCGCCAGCAGCCAATCATCTAGCGTTGACACCGGGGAGCTGTTTTTT; CDR3: CASSQSSSVDTGELFF
size: .; J: TRBJ1-2; D: .; V: TRBV6-2/TRBV6-3; DNA: TGTGCCAGCAGCCCAGTTGGGAGCCTTCTAGGCTACACCTTC; CDR3: CASSPVGSLLGYTF
size: many; J: TRBJ2-3; D: .; V: TRBV7-4; DNA: TGTGCCAGCACCACAGATACGCAGTATTTT; CDR3: CASTTDTQYF
size: many; J: TRBJ1-3; D: .; V: TRBV7-2; DNA: TGTGCCAGCAGCCTGGGACCCCTGTCTGGAAACACCATATATTTT; CDR3: CASSLGPLSGNTIYF
size: .; J: TRBJ1-2; D: .; V: TRBV13; DNA: TGTGCCAGCAGCTTAGATGGGACCCTAAGTATTTATGGCTACACCTTC; CDR3: CASSLDGTLSIYGYTF
size: few; J: TRBJ2-2; D: .; V: TRBV10-3; DNA: TGTGCCATCAGATCTGCGGGGGGGGAGCTGTTTTTT; CDR3: CAIRSAGGELFF
size: .; J: TRBJ1-3; D: .; V: TRBV25-1; DNA: TGTGCCAGCAGGATGAAACAGGGACCCTCTGGAAACACCATATATTTT; CDR3: CASRMKQGPSGNTIYF
size: few; J: TRBJ1-2; D: .; V: TRBV4-3; DNA: TGCGCCAGCAGCCAAGCAGGCCCAACCTATGGCTACACCTTC; CDR3: CASSQAGPTYGYTF
size: few; J: TRBJ2-1; D: .; V: TRBV6-6; DNA: TGTGCCAGCAGTTACTCTGGCCCCGACGAGGAGCAGTTCTTC; CDR3: CASSYSGPDEEQFF
size: .; J: TRBJ2-7; D: .; V: TRBV7-6; DNA: TGTGCCAGCAGCTTAGTAAAGGACCCATCCTACGAGCAGTACTTC; CDR3: CASSLVKDPSYEQYF
size: .; J: TRBJ2-7; D: .; V: TRBV28; DNA: TGTGCCAGCAAGTCGGGCCAGGGGAGCTCCTACGAGCAGTACTTC; CDR3: CASKSGQGSSYEQYF
size: .; J: TRBJ1-5; D: TRBD1; V: TRBV28; DNA: TGTGCCAGCAGGTACAGGGGCTATAGCAATCAGCCCCAGCATTTT; CDR3: CASRYRGYSNQPQHF
size: .; J: TRBJ2-5; D: TRBD1; V: TRBV20-1; DNA: TGCAGTGCTCGGGGACAGGGGGCAGAGACCCAGTACTTC; CDR3: CSARGQGAETQYF
size: .; J: TRBJ1-3; D: .; V: TRBV6-1; DNA: TGTGCCAGCAGTGAATTCGGCGCCATATATTTT; CDR3: CASSEFGAIYF
size: few; J: TRBJ1-1; D: .; V: TRBV6-5; DNA: TGTGCCAGCAGTTCGCTAGGGAGTAGGGCTGAAGCTTTCTTT; CDR3: CASSSLGSRAEAFF
size: few; J: TRBJ2-5; D: .; V: TRBV6-5; DNA: TGTGCCAGCGGGGGGCCGACCCAGTACTTC; CDR3: CASGGPTQYF
size: .; J: TRBJ2-4; D: .; V: TRBV7-2; DNA: TGTGCCAGCAGCCCACGAGCGGGTCCGCTAGCCAAAAACATTCAGTACTTC; CDR3: CASSPRAGPLAKNIQYF
size: .; J: TRBJ1-2; D: TRBD1; V: TRBV5-4; DNA: TGTGCCAGCAGCCTGGACAGGCTAGAGGGCTACACCTTC; CDR3: CASSLDRLEGYTF
size: once; J: TRBJ2-1; D: .; V: TRBV5-1; DNA: TGCGCCAGCACCCTGGGGCGGAACAATGAGCAGTTCTTC; CDR3: CASTLGRNNEQFF
size: .; J: TRBJ1-6; D: .; V: TRBV6-2/TRBV6-3; DNA: TGTGCCAGCAGACGAACAGGGAACAATTCACCCCTCCACTTT; CDR3: CASRRTGNNSPLHF
size: many; J: TRBJ2-1; D: TRBD2; V: TRBV7-9; DNA: TGTGCCAGCAGCTTAATGGGACTAGCGGAACACAATGAGCAGTTCTTC; CDR3: CASSLMGLAEHNEQFF
size: many; J: TRBJ1-1; D: TRBD1; V: TRBV4-3; DNA: TGCGCCAGCAGCCAAGGAACAGGGGTGAACACTGAAGCTTTCTTT; CDR3: CASSQGTGVNTEAFF
size: few; J: TRBJ2-7; D: .; V: TRBV28; DNA: TGTGCCAGCAGTTTGGTCGGGGCAGTGGACCACGAGCAGTACTTC; CDR3: CASSLVGAVDHEQYF
size: .; J: TRBJ1-6; D: .; V: TRBV12-3/TRBV12-4; DNA: TGTGCCAGCAGTTTGGACCGTTATTCACCCCTCCACTTT; CDR3: CASSLDRYSPLHF
size: .; J: TRBJ2-7; D: .; V: TRBV4-3; DNA: TGCGCCAGCAGCCAAGATGTTGGAGGAGGGTCCTACGAGCAGTACTTC; CDR3: CASSQDVGGGSYEQYF
size: many; J: TRBJ1-5; D: .; V: TRBV7-9; DNA: TGTGCCAGCAGCTCTGTAGGTGTTTATCAGCCCCAGCATTTT; CDR3: CASSSVGVYQPQHF
size: many; J: TRBJ2-7; D: .; V: TRBV7-2; DNA: TGTGCCAGCAGCCCTGACTCGAACTCCTACGAGCAGTACTTC; CDR3: CASSPDSNSYEQYF
size: few; J: TRBJ1-3; D: .; V: TRBV7-2; DNA: TGTGCCAGCAGCTTAAGCCACTTATCCTCTGGAAACACCATATATTTT; CDR3: CASSLSHLSSGNTIYF
size: once; J: TRBJ1-2; D: .; V: TRBV4-1; DNA: TGCGCCAGCAGCCAAGGTGGCCCTGACTATGGCTACACCTTC; CDR3: CASSQGGPDYGYTF
size: .; J: TRBJ1-6; D: TRBD1; V: TRBV28; DNA: TGTGCCACTTCGGACAGGGGAGATTCACCCCTCCACTTT; CDR3: CATSDRGDSPLHF
size: .; J: TRBJ2-7; D: .; V: TRBV15; DNA: TGTGCCACCAGCAGAGATTTGGACCTAACCTTTTCCTACGAGCAGTACTTC; CDR3: CATSRDLDLTFSYEQYF